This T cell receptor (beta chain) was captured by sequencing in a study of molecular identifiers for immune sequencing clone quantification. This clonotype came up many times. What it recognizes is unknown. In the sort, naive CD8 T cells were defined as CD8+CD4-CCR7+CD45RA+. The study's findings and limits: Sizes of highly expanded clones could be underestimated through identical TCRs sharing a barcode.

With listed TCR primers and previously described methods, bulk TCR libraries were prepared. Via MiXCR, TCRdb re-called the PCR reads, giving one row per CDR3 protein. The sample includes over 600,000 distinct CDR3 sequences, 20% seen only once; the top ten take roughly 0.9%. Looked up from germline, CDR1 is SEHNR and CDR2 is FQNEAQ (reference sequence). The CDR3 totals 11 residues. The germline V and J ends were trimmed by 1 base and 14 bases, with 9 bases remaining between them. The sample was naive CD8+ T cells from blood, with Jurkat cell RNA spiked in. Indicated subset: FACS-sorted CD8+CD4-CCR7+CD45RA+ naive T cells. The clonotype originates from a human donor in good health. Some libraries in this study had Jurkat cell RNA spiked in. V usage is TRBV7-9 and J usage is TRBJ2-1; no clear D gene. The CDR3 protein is CASSLVEWKFF. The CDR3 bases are TGTGCCAGCAGCTTAGTAGAGTGGAAGTTCTTC.